The rows below give T cell receptor beta chains drawn from one sample of a study of cytomegalovirus exposure and HLA in healthy donors. Produced via immunoSEQ multiplex PCR; TCRdb's table is partial and in-frame only. The table records about 110,000 clones, 86% of them present only once. The sample taken for sequencing was PBMCs. The receptor source for this set is a man aged 40-55 years in good health and CMV-seronegative. Both conserved end residues are part of each CDR3. The D gene is left open where the match is weak. Not every row has a clone size; where given, it reads once, few, many or a size class.

DNA,CDR3,size,D,V,J
TGTGCCAGCAGCTTATTGGGGGGAGCTGAAGCTTTCTTT,CASSLLGGAEAFF,-,-,TRBV7-6,TRBJ1-1
TGTGCCAGCAGTTTAGGCAGGGGGAGGTACGAGCAGTACTTC,CASSLGRGRYEQYF,-,-,TRBV27,TRBJ2-7
TGCGCCAGCGAGGAACAGGGTGGGGAGACCCAGTACTTC,CASEEQGGETQYF,once,-,TRBV5-1,TRBJ2-5
TGTGCCAGCAGTCCGGGGATCTATGGCTACACCTTC,CASSPGIYGYTF,-,-,TRBV28,TRBJ1-2
TGCGCCAGCACCCTAGCGGGAGAGCGCTACAATGAGCAGTTCTTC,CASTLAGERYNEQFF,-,TRBD2,TRBV5-1,TRBJ2-1
TGTGCCAGCATCCAGGGTACTGGAAACACCATATATTTT,CASIQGTGNTIYF,-,-,TRBV6-6,TRBJ1-3
TGTGCCAGCAGTGGTCTGGACAGGGCTTTGGAGACCCAGTACTTC,CASSGLDRALETQYF,-,TRBD1,TRBV6-5,TRBJ2-5
TGCGCCAGCAGCCAAGAGCTCGGGGGGGGCTACACCTTC,CASSQELGGGYTF,-,-,TRBV4-3,TRBJ1-2
TGTGCCAGCAACCAACAGGGGGCGAAGACTGAAGCTTTCTTT,CASNQQGAKTEAFF,-,TRBD1,TRBV14,TRBJ1-1
TGCGCCAGTCGGACAGGGGGAATAGCCTACGAGCAGTACTTC,CASRTGGIAYEQYF,-,TRBD1,TRBV5-1,TRBJ2-7
TGTGCCATCAGTGATGTAGGGGGTGGCCAAGAGACCCAGTACTTC,CAISDVGGGQETQYF,few,-,TRBV10-3,TRBJ2-5
TGTGCCAGCAGCACGGACAGGGGGCGAACCGGGGAGCTGTTTTTT,CASSTDRGRTGELFF,-,TRBD1,TRBV5-8,TRBJ2-2
TGTGCCAGCAGTTTGCCTGTGGGCGACTATGGCTACACCTTC,CASSLPVGDYGYTF,-,-,TRBV28,TRBJ1-2
TGTGCCAGCAGGCCACAGGGGCTCTCTGGAAACACCATATATTTT,CASRPQGLSGNTIYF,-,TRBD1,TRBV6-5,TRBJ1-3
TGTGCCAGCAGCTTAGCGGGAGATCAGCCCCAGCATTTT,CASSLAGDQPQHF,-,-,TRBV7-9,TRBJ1-5
TGTGCCAGCAGTCGCGTTCAGGGGGGACACAATGAGCAGTTCTTC,CASSRVQGGHNEQFF,once,-,TRBV6-5,TRBJ2-1
TGTGCCAGCAGGCCATCAGGGGGAGATCAGCCCCAGCATTTT,CASRPSGGDQPQHF,-,TRBD1,TRBV6-5,TRBJ1-5
TGTGCCAGCAGCTTTCGGGGAACGGGGGCTTTCTTT,CASSFRGTGAFF,once,-,TRBV5-6,TRBJ1-1
TGTGCCACCAGCAGAGTGGGGGCCAGTCAGCCCCAGCATTTT,CATSRVGASQPQHF,-,-,TRBV15,TRBJ1-5
TGTGCCAGCACCTTCACGGCAGGGGGCAAGGAAAAACTGTTTTTT,CASTFTAGGKEKLFF,-,TRBD1,TRBV11-2,TRBJ1-4
TGTGCCAGCAGCCCCGGGACAATCTCCTACGAGCAGTACTTC,CASSPGTISYEQYF,-,-,TRBV27,TRBJ2-7
TGTGCCAGCAGCTTCGCGGAAAGGCAGTTCTTC,CASSFAERQFF,-,-,TRBV5-6,TRBJ2-1
TGCGCCAGCAGCTTGGGACAGCCTAACCCTGAAGCTTTCTTT,CASSLGQPNPEAFF,once,-,TRBV5-1,TRBJ1-1
TGCGCCAGCAGCTTGTCCGGGGTCAGCTCCTACGAGCAGTACTTC,CASSLSGVSSYEQYF,few,-,TRBV5-1,TRBJ2-7
TGCGCCAGCAGCTTGGGGGGCGCTAGTCAGCCCCAGCATTTT,CASSLGGASQPQHF,-,-,TRBV5-1,TRBJ1-5
TGTGCCAGCAGTGCGGACAGGGCGGCAGCAGAGCAGTTCTTC,CASSADRAAAEQFF,-,TRBD1,TRBV6-1,TRBJ2-1
TGTGCCAGCAGTCTCGGGGGACCCGAGCAGTACTTC,CASSLGGPEQYF,-,-,TRBV27,TRBJ2-7
TGTGCCAGCAGCTTGAAAAAGCCTGCAACTAATGAAAAACTGTTTTTT,CASSLKKPATNEKLFF,-,-,TRBV5-4,TRBJ1-4
TGTGCCATCAGTGAGTCAGGACGGGGGGAAGATACGCAGTATTTT,CAISESGRGEDTQYF,once,TRBD2,TRBV10-3,TRBJ2-3
TGTGCCCCAAATTCACCCCTCCACTTT,CAPNSPLHF,-,-,TRBV19,TRBJ1-6
TGTGCCAGCAGCGTGTCTTCGAATCAGCCCCAGCATTTT,CASSVSSNQPQHF,-,-,TRBV9,TRBJ1-5
TGTGCCAGCAGGTCGGGGGGCCAAGAGACCCAGTACTTC,CASRSGGQETQYF,-,TRBD2,TRBV6-5,TRBJ2-5
TGTGCCTGGAGGGCCCTACCGGGACACGAGAATTCACCCCTCCACTTT,CAWRALPGHENSPLHF,once,-,TRBV30,TRBJ1-6
TGCGCCAGCAGCTTGAACAGGGGGCTTGAAGCTTTCTTT,CASSLNRGLEAFF,-,TRBD1,TRBV5-1,TRBJ1-1
TGTGCCAGCAGCCTGGGTGGACAGACGAACACTGAAGCTTTCTTT,CASSLGGQTNTEAFF,-,-,TRBV7-9,TRBJ1-1
TGCGCCAGCAGCTTTAACCCAGGGACTTTAGCCAAAAACATTCAGTACTTC,CASSFNPGTLAKNIQYF,-,-,TRBV5-1,TRBJ2-4
TGTGCCAGCAGTTCAACAGGGGGCGTGGGCTATGGCTACACCTTC,CASSSTGGVGYGYTF,-,TRBD1,TRBV6-5,TRBJ1-2
TGCGCCAGCAGCCCCGGACTAGCGGGGGGGAACAGAAGAGATACGCAGTATTTT,CASSPGLAGGNRRDTQYF,-,TRBD2,TRBV5-1,TRBJ2-3
TGTGCCATCAGGGGTAGGGGTGGGATGGATGGCTACACCTTC,CAIRGRGGMDGYTF,once,-,TRBV10-3,TRBJ1-2
TGTGCCTGGAGTGTAGGCGGGGGGGCAACCAAAAACATTCAGTACTTC,CAWSVGGGATKNIQYF,-,TRBD2,TRBV30,TRBJ2-4
TGTGCCAGCAGCCAAGAAGTTGGCAGGGGAAATCAGCCCCAGCATTTT,CASSQEVGRGNQPQHF,-,-,TRBV4-2,TRBJ1-5
TGTGCCTGGTCGGGGGGCTACAATGAGCAGTTCTTC,CAWSGGYNEQFF,-,TRBD2,TRBV30,TRBJ2-1
TGTGCCAGCAGCGGGGACTGGGGAAGGGGCACTGAAGCTTTCTTT,CASSGDWGRGTEAFF,-,-,TRBV6-5,TRBJ1-1
TGTGCCAGCAGCCACCCAGACAGTCTCAATCAGCCCCAGCATTTT,CASSHPDSLNQPQHF,once,-,TRBV4-2,TRBJ1-5
TGTGCCAGTAGAAGAGGGAATGGAGAGACCCAGTACTTC,CASRRGNGETQYF,few,-,TRBV19,TRBJ2-5
TGTGCCAGCAGGGTCGAGGGGGCAGTGTCCTACGAGCAGTACTTC,CASRVEGAVSYEQYF,-,TRBD1,TRBV5-8,TRBJ2-7
TGTGCCAGCAGCGCCCCTCGGGGGGCCGTAGATACGCAGTATTTT,CASSAPRGAVDTQYF,-,-,TRBV9,TRBJ2-3
TGCGCCAGCAGCTCTACAGGGGGAACTGAAGCTTTCTTT,CASSSTGGTEAFF,-,TRBD1,TRBV5-1,TRBJ1-1